Each of the 7 T cell receptor beta chains below was sequenced from the same sample in a study of identical twins. From the 5' RACE reads, TCRdb called clonotypes with MiXCR, one entry per CDR3 protein. The sample lists under 350,000 distinct CDR3 sequences; roughly 9.8% were seen once. The sample was also reused in another study, on yellow fever vaccine responses in identical twins.

The sequencing input was CD8+ T cells sorted from blood. These receptors were collected from a woman in her late teens or twenties in good health.

This clonotype was detected a few times. The chain joins TRBV11-2 to TRBJ2-7; D ambiguous. V lost 0 bases to trimming and J lost 3 bases, with 12 bases between them. CDR3 length: 15 residues. Germline values: CDR1 SGHAT, CDR2 FQNNGV. The CDR3: CASSLEAAGYYEQYF. CDR3 DNA sequence: TGTGCCAGCAGCTTAGAGGCAGCTGGATACTACGAGCAGTACTTC.

This clonotype was counted at least ten times. The genes are TRBV5-1 and TRBJ1-1, with D hard to call. Germline values: CDR1 SGHRS, CDR2 YFSETQ. This CDR3 region has 14 residues. Trimming cost V 0 bases and J 7 bases, with 13 bases left between them. The CDR3 loop is CASSLEVAGIEAFF. In DNA, the CDR3 is TGCGCCAGCAGCTTGGAGGTTGCGGGAATTGAAGCTTTCTTT.

The chain couples TRBV7-9 to TRBJ2-5; 7 bases map to TRBD2. CDR1 is SEHNR and CDR2 is FQNEAQ in the germline V gene (reference sequence). This CDR3 comprises 15 residues. V gave up 8 bases and J gave up 3 bases; unmatched junction bases: 12. CDR3 DNA: TGTGCCAGCGCCTTCCCGGGACGGGGGGAAGAGACCCAGTACTTC. This sequence encodes CASAFPGRGEETQYF. Looking up the rest from reference TRBV7-9 and TRBJ2-5 gives the full variable domain: DTGVSQNPRHKITKRGQNVTFRCDPISEHNRLYWYRQTLGQGPEFLTYFQNEAQLEKSRLLSDRFSAERPKGSFSTLEIQRTEQGDSAMYLCASAFPGRGEETQYFGPGTRLLVL.

This sequence joins TRBV27 and TRBJ2-1; 16 positions agree with TRBD2. CDR3 length: 17 amino acids. The germline gives CDR1 MNHEY, CDR2 SMNVEV (reference sequence). The V segment lost 5 bases and the J segment 8 bases; nucleotides outside the gene matches: 9. For the CDR3, the DNA is TGTGCCAGCAGTATAATGGGACTAGCGGGGGGGCACCATGAGCAGTTCTTC. Translating gives CASSIMGLAGGHHEQFF.

V and J are TRBV29-1 and TRBJ1-1, with 9 bases aligning to TRBD1. This CDR3 comprises 15 residues. Germline V CDR1 and CDR2: SQVTM, ANQGSEA. V trimming: 3 bases; J trimming: 6 bases; junction bases outside the gene matches: 11. The CDR3 loop is CSVDSSGTGISEAFF. Written as DNA, the CDR3 is TGCAGCGTTGATTCCTCCGGGACAGGGATCTCTGAAGCTTTCTTT. The full variable domain, rest sourced from reference TRBV29-1 and TRBJ1-1, is SAVISQKPSRDICQRGTSLTIQCQVDSQVTMMFWYRQQPGQSLTLIATANQGSEATYESGFVIDKFPISRPNLTFSTLTVSNMSPEDSSIYLCSVDSSGTGISEAFFGQGTRLTVV.

This clonotype was counted a few times. The chain carries TRBV2 and TRBJ2-1; no firm D call. The CDR3 has 12 residues. Trimming left V 9 bases short and J 10 bases short, with 16 bases between. Germline CDR1 and CDR2: SNHLY and FYNNEI. The CDR3, as DNA: TGTGCCAGAGTTATTTTTAAGGGCGAGCAGTTCTTC. Encoded protein: CARVIFKGEQFF.

The chain joins TRBV20-1 to TRBJ2-7; maybe TRBD2 (6 bases). The CDR3 contains 14 residues. The V end was cut by 6 bases, the J end by 0 bases, with 15 bases between. From germline, CDR1 is DFQATT and CDR2 SNEGSKA (reference sequence). The CDR3 sequence is CSAPPGGYSYEQYF. The CDR3 bases are TGCAGTGCCCCCCCCGGGGGTTACTCCTACGAGCAGTACTTC.